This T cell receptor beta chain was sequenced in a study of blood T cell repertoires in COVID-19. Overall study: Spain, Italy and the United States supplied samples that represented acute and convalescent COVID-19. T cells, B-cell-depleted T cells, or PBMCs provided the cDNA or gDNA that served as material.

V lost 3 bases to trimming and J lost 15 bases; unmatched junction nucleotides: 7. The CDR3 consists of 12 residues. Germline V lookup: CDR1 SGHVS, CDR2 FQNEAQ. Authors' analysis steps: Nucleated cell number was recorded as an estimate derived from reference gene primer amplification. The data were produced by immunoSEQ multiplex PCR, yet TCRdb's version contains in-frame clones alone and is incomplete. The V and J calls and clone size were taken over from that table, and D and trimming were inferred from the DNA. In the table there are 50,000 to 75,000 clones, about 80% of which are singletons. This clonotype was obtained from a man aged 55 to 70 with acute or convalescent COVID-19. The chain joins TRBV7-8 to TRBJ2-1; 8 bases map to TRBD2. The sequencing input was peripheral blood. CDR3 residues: CASSFLAGMVFF. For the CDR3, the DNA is TGTGCCAGCAGCTTTTTAGCGGGAATGGTGTTCTTC.